This T cell receptor beta chain comes out of a study of OX40 agonist ivuxolimab in advanced cancers. At the level of the study: An anti-OX40 (CD134) antibody with agonistic activity, ivuxolimab, was administered to patients. Study-wide findings and caveats: Expanded clones were, on average, more numerous among CD8+ T cells than CD4+.

Concerning this clone itself: The antigen is not known.

Profiling relied on immunoSEQ multiplex PCR, and the TCRdb table lists in-frame clones only, not all of them. In the table there are around 70,000 clones, more than 65% of which are singletons. This receptor was taken from an adult with an advanced solid tumor such as melanoma, head and neck, liver or kidney cancer. Sequenced material: CD4+ or CD8+ T cells sorted from blood, taken in a trial of the OX40 agonist ivuxolimab.

The CDR3 protein is CASSSGTGDTDTQYF. The CDR3 coding sequence is TGTGCCAGCAGCTCCGGGACAGGGGACACAGATACGCAGTATTTT. The chain has TRBV5-4 and TRBJ2-3; 10 bases fit TRBD1. CDR3 length: 15 residues. Germline CDR1 and CDR2: SGHNT and YYREEE (reference sequence). V was pared by 3 bases and J by 2 bases, with 3 bases of the junction left unmatched.